Listed below are T cell receptor beta chains from one sample, sequenced in a study of blood T cell repertoires in COVID-19. The method was immunoSEQ multiplex PCR; TCRdb's version includes in-frame clones alone and lacks a portion of them. This sample carries around 99,000 clones, about 87% of them seen once, and the ten largest clones take 6.6%. Material for sequencing was peripheral blood. Receptor source: a woman between 50 and 59 years old with acute or convalescent COVID-19. Each CDR3 is given with its conserved first and last residue. D genes are given only for firm matches. Part of the rows lack a size; the others show once, few, many or a class for expanded clones.

>TRBJ2-7|-|-|TRBV5-1
CASSLGGLPTYEQYF
TGCGCCAGCAGCTTGGGCGGCTTACCCACCTACGAGCAGTACTTC
>TRBJ1-1|TRBD1|-|TRBV6-4
CASSLDRGGTEAFF
TGTGCCAGCAGTCTGGACAGGGGGGGGACTGAAGCTTTCTTT
>TRBJ1-1|TRBD1|-|TRBV19
CASSTTGMGNTEAFF
TGTGCCAGTAGTACGACAGGGATGGGGAACACTGAAGCTTTCTTT
>TRBJ2-7|TRBD2|once|TRBV11-1
CASSLGSLAGGYEQYF
TGTGCCAGCAGCTTAGGATCCTTAGCGGGGGGATACGAGCAGTACTTC
>TRBJ2-5|TRBD1|few|TRBV25-1
CASSVQGAPQETQYF
TGTGCCAGCAGTGTACAGGGGGCCCCCCAAGAGACCCAGTACTTC
>TRBJ2-2|TRBD1|-|TRBV28
CASRRGTGLTGELFF
TGTGCCAGCAGGCGCGGGACAGGCCTAACCGGGGAGCTGTTTTTT
>TRBJ1-5|TRBD1|-|TRBV7-2
CASSQGGEGQPQHF
TGTGCCAGCAGCCAGGGGGGTGAGGGACAGCCCCAGCATTTT
>TRBJ2-5|-|-|TRBV5-4
CASSQKNRMGETQYF
TGTGCCAGCAGCCAAAAAAACAGGATGGGGGAGACCCAGTACTTC
>TRBJ2-3|TRBD2|once|TRBV24-1
CATSARGLAGGTSGTDTQYF
TGTGCCACCAGTGCCCGGGGACTAGCGGGGGGTACCTCCGGCACAGATACGCAGTATTTT
>TRBJ2-1|-|-|TRBV2
CASARDIYNEQFF
TGTGCCAGCGCCAGGGACATCTACAATGAGCAGTTCTTC
>TRBJ1-1|TRBD1|-|TRBV6-6
CASRDRENTEAFF
TGTGCCAGCAGAGACAGGGAGAACACTGAAGCTTTCTTT
>TRBJ1-3|-|-|TRBV18
CASSHRRTFSGNTIYF
TGTGCCAGCTCCCACCGCAGGACTTTCTCTGGAAACACCATATATTTT
>TRBJ1-6|-|-|TRBV5-1
CASSLDPSGTNSPLHF
TGCGCCAGCAGCTTGGATCCGTCAGGGACAAATTCACCCCTCCACTTT
>TRBJ2-3|-|-|TRBV7-9
CASSSRGLSTDTQYF
TGTGCCAGCAGCTCCCGTGGGCTTTCCACAGATACGCAGTATTTT